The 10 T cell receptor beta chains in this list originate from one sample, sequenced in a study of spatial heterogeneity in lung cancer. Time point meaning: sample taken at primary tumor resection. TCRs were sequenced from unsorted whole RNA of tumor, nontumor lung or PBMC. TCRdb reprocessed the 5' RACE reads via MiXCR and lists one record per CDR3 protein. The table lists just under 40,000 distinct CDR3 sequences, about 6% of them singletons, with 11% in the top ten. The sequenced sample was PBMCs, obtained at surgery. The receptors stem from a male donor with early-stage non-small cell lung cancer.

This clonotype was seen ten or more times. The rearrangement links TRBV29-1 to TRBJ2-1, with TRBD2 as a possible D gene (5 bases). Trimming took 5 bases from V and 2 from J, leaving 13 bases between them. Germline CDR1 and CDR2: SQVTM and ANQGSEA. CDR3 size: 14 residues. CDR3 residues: CSVLPRGTYNEQFF. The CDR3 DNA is TGCAGCGTTCTCCCCCGGGGTACCTACAATGAGCAGTTCTTC.

The CDR3 spells CATSNGASGAHLGDTQYF. DNA for the CDR3: TGTGCCACCAGCAACGGGGCTAGCGGGGCGCATCTGGGGGATACGCAGTATTTT. The genes are TRBV15 and TRBJ2-3, with TRBD2 matching over 9 bases. The V segment lost 4 bases and the J segment 6 bases; nucleotides outside the gene matches: 17. The germline V gene encodes CDR1 LNHNV and CDR2 YYDKDF (reference sequence). The CDR3 loop spans 18 amino acids.

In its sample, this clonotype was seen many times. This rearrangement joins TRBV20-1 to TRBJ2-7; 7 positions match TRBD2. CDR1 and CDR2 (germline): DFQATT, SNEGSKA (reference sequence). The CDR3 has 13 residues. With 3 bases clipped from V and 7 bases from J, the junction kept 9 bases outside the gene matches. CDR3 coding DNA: TGCAGTGCTAGGGCCCCGACAGCGGGGGAGCAGTACTTC. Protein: CSARAPTAGEQYF.

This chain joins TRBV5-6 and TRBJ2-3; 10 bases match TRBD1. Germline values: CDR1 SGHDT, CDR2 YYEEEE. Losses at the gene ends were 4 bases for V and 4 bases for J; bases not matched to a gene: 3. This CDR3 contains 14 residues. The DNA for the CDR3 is TGTGCCAGCAGCGTGGGACAGGGGTCAGATACGCAGTATTTT. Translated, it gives CASSVGQGSDTQYF.

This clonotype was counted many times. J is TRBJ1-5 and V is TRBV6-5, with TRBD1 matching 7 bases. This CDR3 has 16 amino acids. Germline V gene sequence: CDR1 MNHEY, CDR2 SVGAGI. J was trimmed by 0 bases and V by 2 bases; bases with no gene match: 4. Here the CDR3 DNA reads TGTGCCAGCAGTTACCGGACAGGAGATAGCAATCAGCCCCAGCATTTT. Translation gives CASSYRTGDSNQPQHF.

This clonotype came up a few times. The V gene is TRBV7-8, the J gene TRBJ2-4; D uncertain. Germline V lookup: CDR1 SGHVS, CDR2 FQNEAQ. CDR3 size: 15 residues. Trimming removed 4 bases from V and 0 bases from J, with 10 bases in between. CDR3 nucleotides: TGTGCCAGCAGCTCCCAAAATCTAGCCAAAAACATTCAGTACTTC. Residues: CASSSQNLAKNIQYF. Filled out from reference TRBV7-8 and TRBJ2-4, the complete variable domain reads GAGVSQSPRYKVAKRGQDVALRCDPISGHVSLFWYQQALGQGPEFLTYFQNEAQLDKSGLPSDRFFAERPEGSVSTLKIQRTQQEDSAVYLCASSSQNLAKNIQYFGAGTRLSVL.

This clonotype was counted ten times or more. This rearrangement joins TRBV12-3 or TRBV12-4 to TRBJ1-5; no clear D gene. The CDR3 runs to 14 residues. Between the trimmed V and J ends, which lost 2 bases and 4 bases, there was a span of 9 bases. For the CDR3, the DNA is TGTGCCAGCAGTTTATGGGCAGTAAATCAGCCCCAGCATTTT. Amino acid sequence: CASSLWAVNQPQHF.

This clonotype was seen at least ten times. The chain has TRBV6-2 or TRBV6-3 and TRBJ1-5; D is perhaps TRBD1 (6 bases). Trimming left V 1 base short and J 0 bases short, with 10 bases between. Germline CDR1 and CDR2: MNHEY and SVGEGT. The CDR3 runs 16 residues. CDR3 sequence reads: CASSYYGTNSNQPQHF. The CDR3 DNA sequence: TGTGCCAGCAGTTACTACGGGACAAATAGCAATCAGCCCCAGCATTTT.

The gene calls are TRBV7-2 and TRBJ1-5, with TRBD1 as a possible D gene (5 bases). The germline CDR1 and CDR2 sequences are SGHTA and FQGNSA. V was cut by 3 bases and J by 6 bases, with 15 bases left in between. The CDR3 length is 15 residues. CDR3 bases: TGTGCCAGCAGCTTTGGCGCAGGGCCTGCTCAGCCCCAGCATTTT. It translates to CASSFGAGPAQPQHF.

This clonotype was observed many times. The chain's CDR3 is CASSAQGGANEKLFF. The CDR3 bases are TGTGCCAGCAGCGCTCAGGGGGGAGCTAATGAAAAACTGTTTTTT. V gene TRBV5-6 combines with J gene TRBJ1-4; 7 bases align to TRBD1. Unmatched junction bases numbered 6, after V lost 4 bases and J lost 3 bases. This CDR3 contains 15 residues. Germline lookup yields CDR1 SGHDT and CDR2 YYEEEE.